This TCR beta chain stems from a study of T cell responses to AZD1222 COVID-19 vaccine. General study findings and limits: Within unmutated variant regions lay the reported targets of nearly half of spike-specific TCRs.

Pooling was applied to second doses at about 4 or about 12 weeks. Per the germline V gene, CDR1 is DFQATT and CDR2 is SNEGSKA (reference sequence). The ends were cut back, 5 bases at V and 6 bases at J, with 8 bases in the middle. The CDR3 spans 11 residues. Only in-frame clones appear in the TCRdb table, and some are missing; sequencing was by immunoSEQ multiplex PCR. The profile shows roughly 110,000 clones, roughly nine tenths of them singletons. Remarks on this clone: Its cognate antigen is unknown.

The specimen was peripheral blood, collected 28 days after the second AZD1222 dose. The chain couples TRBV20-1 to TRBJ2-4; no firm D call. The source is an adult who received the AZD1222 COVID-19 vaccine. CDR3 DNA: TGCAGTGCTCTTACTGGAAACATTCAGTACTTC. Its protein product is CSALTGNIQYF.